Listed here are 3 T cell receptor beta chains from one sample, sequenced in a study of blood T cell repertoires in COVID-19. Libraries were prepared by immunoSEQ multiplex PCR; TCRdb keeps only in-frame clonotypes and omits some of them. Found here are 400,000 or so clones, around 89% of them singletons; the top ten hold 1% to 1.3%. Sequencing input: PBMCs or T cells enriched from blood (not recorded which). The receptors were gathered from a man aged 25 to 45 who had recovered from COVID-19.

As for this clone: At the DNA level, this CDR3 is encoded by other sequences in the same sample as well. The chain uses TRBV10-3 and TRBJ2-5; D is unclear. From germline, CDR1 is ENHRY and CDR2 SYGVKD. V dropped 0 bases and J dropped 4 bases, with 6 bases sitting between them. This CDR3 has 13 amino acids. CDR3 residues: CAISESRGETQYF. For the CDR3, the DNA is TGTGCCATCAGTGAGTCAAGAGGAGAGACCCAGTACTTC.

This chain joins TRBV5-1 and TRBJ1-1; 8 bases are a match to TRBD1. CDR3 size: 13 residues. With V trimmed by 5 bases and J by 4 bases, 4 bases remained unmatched. Germline V gene data show CDR1 as SGHRS and CDR2 as YFSETQ. The CDR3 loop is CASRGQGFTEAFF. DNA for the CDR3: TGCGCCAGCAGAGGACAGGGATTCACTGAAGCTTTCTTT.

The chain joins TRBV19 to TRBJ1-4; D is perhaps TRBD1 (6 bases). Between the trimmed V and J ends, which lost 3 bases and 7 bases, there was a span of 15 bases. This CDR3 is 15 amino acids long. The germline V gene has CDR1 LNHDA and CDR2 SQIVND (reference sequence). CDR3 sequence: CASSISRGAGEKLFF. In DNA, the CDR3 is TGTGCCAGTAGTATCTCGCGGGGGGCTGGTGAAAAACTGTTTTTT.